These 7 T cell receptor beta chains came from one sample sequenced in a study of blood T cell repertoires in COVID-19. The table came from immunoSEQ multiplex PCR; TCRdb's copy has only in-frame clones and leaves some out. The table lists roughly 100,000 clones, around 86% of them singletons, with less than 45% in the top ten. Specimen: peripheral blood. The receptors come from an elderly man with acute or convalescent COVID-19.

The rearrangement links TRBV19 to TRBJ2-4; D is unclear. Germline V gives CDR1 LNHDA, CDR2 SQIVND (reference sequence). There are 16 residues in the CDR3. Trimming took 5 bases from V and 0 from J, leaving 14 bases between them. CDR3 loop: CASSPSWSLAKNIQYF. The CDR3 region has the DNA TGTGCCAGTAGTCCGTCCTGGTCACTAGCCAAAAACATTCAGTACTTC.

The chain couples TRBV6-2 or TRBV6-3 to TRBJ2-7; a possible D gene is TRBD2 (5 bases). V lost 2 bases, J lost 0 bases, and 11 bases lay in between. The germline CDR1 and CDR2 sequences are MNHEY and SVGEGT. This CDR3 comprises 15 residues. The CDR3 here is CASSYGRAPSYEQYF. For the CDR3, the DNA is TGTGCCAGCAGTTACGGGCGGGCTCCCTCCTACGAGCAGTACTTC.

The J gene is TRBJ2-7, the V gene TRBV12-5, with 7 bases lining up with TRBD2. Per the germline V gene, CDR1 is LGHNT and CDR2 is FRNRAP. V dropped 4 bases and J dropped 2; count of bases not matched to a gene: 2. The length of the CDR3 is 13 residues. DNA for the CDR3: TGTGCTAGTGGTTGGAGCGGGACCTACGAGCAGTACTTC. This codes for CASGWSGTYEQYF.

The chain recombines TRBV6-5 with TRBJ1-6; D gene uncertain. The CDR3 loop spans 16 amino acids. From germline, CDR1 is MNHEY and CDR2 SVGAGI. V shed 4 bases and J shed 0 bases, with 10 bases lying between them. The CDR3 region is CASSLSASSYNSPLHF. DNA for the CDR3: TGTGCCAGCAGTTTATCCGCTAGCTCCTATAATTCACCCCTCCACTTT.

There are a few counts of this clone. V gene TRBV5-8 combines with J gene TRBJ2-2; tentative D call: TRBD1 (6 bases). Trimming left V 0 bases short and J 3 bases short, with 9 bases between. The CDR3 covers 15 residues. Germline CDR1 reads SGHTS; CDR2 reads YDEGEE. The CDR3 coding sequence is TGTGCCAGCAGCTTGGCCTCAGGGGACACCGGGGAGCTGTTTTTT. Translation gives CASSLASGDTGELFF.

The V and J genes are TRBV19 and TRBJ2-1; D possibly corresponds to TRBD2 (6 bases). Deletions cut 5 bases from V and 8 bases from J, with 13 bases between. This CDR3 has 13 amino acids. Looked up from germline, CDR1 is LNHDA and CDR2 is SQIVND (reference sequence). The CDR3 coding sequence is TGTGCCAGTAGTTCTAGACTAGATGATGAGCAGTTCTTC. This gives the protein CASSSRLDDEQFF.

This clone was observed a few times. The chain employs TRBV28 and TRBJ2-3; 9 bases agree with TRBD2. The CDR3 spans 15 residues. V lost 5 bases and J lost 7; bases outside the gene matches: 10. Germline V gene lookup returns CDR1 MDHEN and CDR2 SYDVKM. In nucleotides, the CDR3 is TGTGCCAGCAGTCCGACTAGCGGATCTGCATATACGCAGTATTTT. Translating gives CASSPTSGSAYTQYF. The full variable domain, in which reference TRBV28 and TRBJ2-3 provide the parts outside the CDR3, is DVKVTQSSRYLVKRTGEKVFLECVQDMDHENMFWYRQDPGLGLRLIYFSYDVKMKEKGDIPEGYSVSREKKERFSLILESASTNQTSMYLCASSPTSGSAYTQYFGPGTRLTVL.